This T cell receptor beta chain was sequenced for a study of blood T cell repertoires in COVID-19. Study context: Acute and convalescent COVID-19 samples came from the United States, Italy and Spain. T cells, B-cell-depleted T cells, or PBMCs provided the cDNA or gDNA that served as material.

Germline V lookup: CDR1 KGHSH, CDR2 LQKENI. Trimming pared 2 bases from V and 0 bases from J, leaving 11 bases between. The length of the CDR3 is 17 residues. Original analysis: Amplification with reference gene primers provided the estimates of nucleated cell counts. Generated by immunoSEQ multiplex PCR, the TCRdb table keeps only in-frame clones and is missing some. V and J calls and clone size are copied from that table; D and trimming were computed from the DNA. Among roughly 240,000 clones, around four fifths were seen once, and the ten largest hold approximately 4%. This clone is a singleton in its sample. Someone with COVID-19 had been met by exposed participants within 2 weeks before study entry.

The sequence derives from a woman between 40 and 50 years old who had been exposed to COVID-19. The chain has TRBV18 and TRBJ2-6; D uncertain. The source material was PBMCs or T cells enriched from blood (not recorded which). CDR3 DNA sequence: TGTGCCAGCTCACCAGGGCAGGCCCCCTCTGGGGCCAACGTCCTGACTTTC. Protein sequence: CASSPGQAPSGANVLTF.